The 13 T cell receptor beta chains presented below share a single source sample, sequenced in a study of T cells expressing NK-cell markers. TCRdb re-called the 5' RACE reads; one entry per CDR3 protein, DNA not given. The ten most abundant clones cover roughly 5.2% of a sample with roughly 350,000 distinct CDR3 sequences. Sequencing used blood T cells: a sorted CD56 or NKG2C T cell subset, CD4+ or CD8+ T cells, or bulk PBMC T cells (not recorded which). The source is a man aged 18 to 69 in good health.

The chain recombines TRBV6-2 or TRBV6-3 with TRBJ2-6; TCRdb selects TRBD1, and the lack of DNA leaves this call unchecked. In germline, CDR1 is MNHEY, CDR2 SVGEGT. The CDR3 is 14 residues long. This CDR3 reads CASKTGSGANVLTF.

The rearrangement links TRBV20-1 to TRBJ2-7; checking the TCRdb D call of TRBD2 is not possible without DNA. The germline V gene encodes CDR1 DFQATT and CDR2 SNEGSKA (reference sequence). This CDR3 contains 14 residues. The CDR3 sequence: CSAFSGGALSEQYF.

This chain links TRBV20-1 with TRBJ1-4; as DNA is missing, the TRBD1 call by TCRdb cannot be tested. This CDR3 contains 14 residues. CDR1 DFQATT and CDR2 SNEGSKA come from the germline V gene (reference sequence). CDR3 sequence reads: CSAPYRGLNEKLFF.

The CDR3 region is CASSLAASSYNEQFF. The chain couples TRBV7-9 to TRBJ2-1. The CDR3 runs to 15 residues. Germline V gives CDR1 SEHNR, CDR2 FQNEAQ (reference sequence). The variable domain in full, with the rest retrieved from reference TRBV7-9 and TRBJ2-1, is DTGVSQNPRHKITKRGQNVTFRCDPISEHNRLYWYRQTLGQGPEFLTYFQNEAQLEKSRLLSDRFSAERPKGSFSTLEIQRTEQGDSAMYLCASSLAASSYNEQFFGPGTRLTVL.

The rearrangement links TRBV24-1 to TRBJ2-6; TCRdb names TRBD1, which stays unverified in the absence of DNA. This CDR3 has 19 residues. Germline CDR1 and CDR2: KGHDR and SFDVKD. CDR3: CATSDSPGQGALGANVLTF.

V gene TRBV5-1 combines with J gene TRBJ2-4; TCRdb's D gene call, TRBD2, goes unchecked for lack of DNA. This CDR3 comprises 20 residues. In germline, CDR1 is SGHRS, CDR2 YFSETQ. CDR3 sequence: CASSLYPVSGGAVAKNIQYF.

The gene calls are TRBV6-5 and TRBJ1-2. Per germline, CDR1 MNHEY and CDR2 SVGAGI. The CDR3 has 14 residues. CDR3 amino acids: CASSYSGGSHGYTF.

The CDR3 loop reads CASSRDRGSYNEQFF. This sequence joins TRBV16 and TRBJ2-1; TCRdb gives TRBD1 as the D gene, but with no DNA this cannot be confirmed. Germline CDR1 KGHSY, CDR2 FQNENV. This CDR3 contains 15 residues. The variable domain in full, with the rest retrieved from reference TRBV16 and TRBJ2-1, is GEEVAQTPKHLVRGEGQKAKLYCAPIKGHSYVFWYQQVLKNEFKFLISFQNENVFDETGMPKERFSAKCLPNSPCSLEIQATKLEDSAVYFCASSRDRGSYNEQFFGPGTRLTVL.

The V and J genes are TRBV27 and TRBJ2-1; TCRdb calls TRBD2, which cannot be checked without DNA. The CDR3 is 14 amino acids. Germline assignment: CDR1 MNHEY and CDR2 SMNVEV (reference sequence). The CDR3 sequence is CASSLLGGSNEQFF.

V usage is TRBV7-8 and J usage is TRBJ2-4. From germline, CDR1 is SGHVS and CDR2 FQNEAQ. This CDR3 is 11 amino acids long. CDR3 sequence reads: CASSLFGIQYF.

The V call is TRBV6-6, the J call TRBJ2-3; checking the TCRdb D call of TRBD1 is not possible without DNA. Germline CDR1 MNHNY, CDR2 SVGAGI (reference sequence). The length of the CDR3 is 13 residues. This CDR3 reads CASGGAREDTQYF.

The chain couples TRBV4-1 to TRBJ2-2; TCRdb's assignment of TRBD1 cannot be checked, as there is no DNA. Germline V gives CDR1 MGHRA, CDR2 YSYEKL. The CDR3 is made up of 14 amino acids. The CDR3 loop reads CASADRQGAGELFF.

The chain combines TRBV6-5 with TRBJ2-3. This CDR3 contains 15 residues. Germline loops: CDR1 MNHEY, CDR2 SVGAGI. CDR3 protein: CASSYTSLDTDTQYF.